This T cell receptor beta chain is from a study of cytomegalovirus exposure and HLA in healthy donors. This clone occurred a few times. Its antigen is not identified. V was clipped by 0 bases and J by 3 bases, with 11 bases between them. The CDR3 runs 15 residues. Study-wide results and limits: A later analysis showed TCR association rates differing by HLA locus, peaking at DRB1 and lowest at HLA-C.

PCR amplification relied on 60 Vbeta primers (plus 13 Jbeta primers). TCRdb keeps only in-frame clones here, not all; method: immunoSEQ multiplex PCR. The table includes more than 60,000 clones, 77% detected once. The gene calls are TRBV6-7 and TRBJ1-1; TRBD1 is a possible D gene (5 bases). Being an ORF, TRBV6-7 has a function that is uncertain. The sequenced sample was PBMCs. The clonotype was recovered from a male donor in good health and CMV-seropositive. The CDR3 sequence: CASSYSVVGDTEAFF. The CDR3 region has the DNA TGTGCCAGCAGTTACTCGGTGGTAGGGGACACTGAAGCTTTCTTT.